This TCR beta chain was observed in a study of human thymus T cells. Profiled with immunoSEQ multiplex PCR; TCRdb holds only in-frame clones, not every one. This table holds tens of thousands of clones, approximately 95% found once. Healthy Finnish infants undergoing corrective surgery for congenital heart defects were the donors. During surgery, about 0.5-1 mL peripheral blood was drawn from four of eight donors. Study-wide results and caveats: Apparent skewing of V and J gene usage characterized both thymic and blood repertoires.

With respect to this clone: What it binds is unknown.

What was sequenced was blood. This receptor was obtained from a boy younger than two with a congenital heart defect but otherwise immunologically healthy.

The CDR3 coding sequence is TGTGCCAGCAGTGAGGTTTTGGCGGAGACCCAGTACTTC. This sequence encodes CASSEVLAETQYF. This chain uses TRBV2 with TRBJ2-5; D unclear. CDR1 is SNHLY, CDR2 FYNNEI, per germline. This CDR3 is 13 amino acids long. V lost 3 bases to trimming and J lost 5 bases, with 10 bases between them.